A selection of T cell receptor beta chains follows, all from one sample in a study of Graves' ophthalmopathy and Graves' hyperthyroidism. TCRdb reprocessed the multiplex PCR reads via MiXCR and lists one record per CDR3 protein. This sample has some 520,000 distinct CDR3 sequences, with roughly an eighth found just once. Sample: blood. Source of these receptors: a woman in her twenties or thirties with Graves' ophthalmopathy. Each CDR3 is given with its conserved first and last residue. Fields, in order: V gene, D gene, clone size, J gene, CDR3 DNA, CDR3 protein. The D gene is left open where the match is weak. Not all rows give a size; the values are once, few, many and, for expanded clones, a class.

>TRBV29-1|NA|few|TRBJ2-2
TGCAGCGGACAGAACACCGGGGAGCTGTTTTTT
CSGQNTGELFF
>TRBV18|NA|NA|TRBJ1-3
TGTGCCAGCTCACCACCCGGGACGGTCTCTGGAAACACCATATATTTT
CASSPPGTVSGNTIYF
>TRBV2|NA|many|TRBJ2-7
TGTGCCAGCAGTTCGACTAGGGGCACGCTCGAGCAGTACTTC
CASSSTRGTLEQYF
>TRBV6-1|TRBD1|many|TRBJ2-7
TGTGCCAGCGCCGTCGTACAGGGGGCCTACGAGCAGTACTTC
CASAVVQGAYEQYF
>TRBV12-3/TRBV12-4|NA|many|TRBJ2-7
TGTGCCAGCAGTTTCCTTGACGAGCAGTACTTC
CASSFLDEQYF
>TRBV7-2|NA|many|TRBJ1-5
TGTGCCAGCAGCTTAGGAAGCCGCGCCAATCAGCCCCAGCATTTT
CASSLGSRANQPQHF
>TRBV6-1|TRBD1|many|TRBJ1-3
TGTGCCAGCAGTGAAGAAGGGGGCATCTCTGGAAACACCATATATTTT
CASSEEGGISGNTIYF
>TRBV7-2|NA|few|TRBJ1-6
TGTGCCAGCAGCTCGGGCCTCGGCCGATCACCCCTCCACTTT
CASSSGLGRSPLHF
>TRBV29-1|NA|many|TRBJ2-7
TGCAGCGTAGTGACTGGCCGCTACGAGCAGTACTTC
CSVVTGRYEQYF
>TRBV24-1|TRBD1|many|TRBJ2-7
TGTGCCACCAGTGATTTGCCCGGGACAGGGGGATACGAGCAGTACTTC
CATSDLPGTGGYEQYF
>TRBV20-1|TRBD1|many|TRBJ2-5
TGCAGTGCTAGTCCTGTAAACAGGGGTGGGGAGACCCAGTACTTC
CSASPVNRGGETQYF
>TRBV4-1|TRBD2|few|TRBJ2-2
TGCGCCAGCAGCCAACAACACCTAGGCTTACTTCGGGAGGCCACCGGGGAGCTGTTTTTT
CASSQQHLGLLREATGELFF
>TRBV9|NA|few|TRBJ2-2
TGTGCCAGCAGCGAGAGTCGAACCGCGGACACCGGGGAGCTGTTTTTT
CASSESRTADTGELFF
>TRBV12-3/TRBV12-4|TRBD1|many|TRBJ1-1
TGTGCCAGCAGTCGCAAGGGACAGGGGCAGAACACTGAAGCTTTCTTT
CASSRKGQGQNTEAFF
>TRBV28|TRBD2|many|TRBJ2-7
TGTGCCACCTCTGGACTAGCGGGATTCAGCTCCTACGAGCAGTACTTC
CATSGLAGFSSYEQYF
>TRBV20-1|TRBD1|few|TRBJ1-1
TGCAGTGCACGACAGGGAGGGTACACTGAAGCTTTCTTT
CSARQGGYTEAFF
>TRBV6-1|NA|NA|TRBJ1-2
TGTGCCAGCACCGATCCCGGACTTTATGGCTACACCTTC
CASTDPGLYGYTF
>TRBV28|TRBD2|NA|TRBJ2-2
TGTGCCAGCAGTCTGCTTCAACTAGCGGGAGGGCCCGGGGAGCTGTTTTTT
CASSLLQLAGGPGELFF
>TRBV12-3/TRBV12-4|NA|many|TRBJ1-1
TGTGCCAGCAGTTTGTCTGGGCCCATGAACACTGAAGCTTTCTTT
CASSLSGPMNTEAFF
>TRBV5-1|TRBD2|NA|TRBJ2-2
TGCGCCAGCAACTTGAACTCACGGGAGGGCCTCCGATTTATCACCGGGGAGCTGTTTTTT
CASNLNSREGLRFITGELFF
>TRBV4-1|NA|many|TRBJ2-5
TGCGCCAGCAGCCGGGACTCGGGGGAAGAGACCCAGTACTTC
CASSRDSGEETQYF
>TRBV12-3/TRBV12-4|TRBD1|many|TRBJ2-7
TGTGCCAGCAGTCGGACAGGGGGATCCTACGAGCAGTACTTC
CASSRTGGSYEQYF